This T cell receptor beta chain was captured by sequencing in a study of a mutant IDH1 vaccine in newly diagnosed glioma. The V gene end was trimmed by 2 bases and the J gene end by 7 bases; junction bases not matched to a gene: 1. Germline CDR1 KGHSH, CDR2 LQKENI. This CDR3 comprises 12 residues. For this clone: The antigen remains unidentified.

Assay used: immunoSEQ multiplex PCR; TCRdb lists only in-frame clones, some missing. In the table there are fewer than 40,000 clones, about 80% of which are singletons. Time point meaning: week 5, during vaccination. Vaccination used 300 ug of mutant IDH1 20-mer peptide per dose, with topical imiquimod. Sample: PBMCs, taken from a glioma patient whose treatment included an IDH1 peptide vaccine. The sequence was obtained from a man in his forties with glioma. The chain joins TRBV18 to TRBJ2-5, with 7 bases that match TRBD2. The CDR3 reads CASSPGEGTQYF. In DNA, the CDR3 is TGTGCCAGCTCACCAGGGGAGGGGACCCAGTACTTC. Supplemented by reference TRBV18 and TRBJ2-5, the full variable domain reads NAGVMQNPRHLVRRRGQEARLRCSPMKGHSHVYWYRQLPEEGLKFMVYLQKENIIDESGMPKERFSAEFPKEGPSILRIQQVVRGDSAAYFCASSPGEGTQYFGPGTRLLVL.